The 18 T cell receptor beta chains below come from one sample, sequenced in a study of control samples from healthy donors and cancer patients. Libraries were prepared by immunoSEQ multiplex PCR; TCRdb keeps only in-frame clonotypes and omits some of them. This sample has roughly 120,000 clones, with roughly nine tenths found just once. Sequenced material: blood. Source of these receptors: a woman aged 18-30 years in good health.

The chain has TRBV19 and TRBJ2-7; 8 bases agree with TRBD1. V was pared by 5 bases and J by 0 bases, with 6 bases of the junction left unmatched. Germline V gene sequence: CDR1 LNHDA, CDR2 SQIVND (reference sequence). The CDR3 extends over 15 amino acids. The DNA for the CDR3 is TGTGCCAGTAGTGACACCGGGACAGGCTCCTACGAGCAGTACTTC. Its protein product is CASSDTGTGSYEQYF.

This chain links TRBV3-1 (or the pseudogene TRBV3-2) with TRBJ1-1; D gene ambiguous. The CDR3 totals 15 residues. CDR1 LGHDT and CDR2 YNNKEL come from the germline V gene (reference sequence). V was pared by 0 bases and J by 1 base, with 9 bases between. CDR3 sequence: CASSQETHRNTEAFF. CDR3 DNA: TGTGCCAGCAGCCAAGAGACTCATCGGAACACTGAAGCTTTCTTT.

The chain is built from TRBV7-2 and TRBJ2-2, with TRBD2 matching 11 bases. Germline CDR1 SGHTA, CDR2 FQGNSA. The CDR3 is 17 residues long. Trimming at V came to 6 bases and at J to 5 bases, leaving 11 bases not matched to a gene. The CDR3 here is CASSPLAGAGRTGELFF. CDR3 in DNA: TGTGCCAGCAGTCCACTAGCGGGAGCGGGGAGAACCGGGGAGCTGTTTTTT.

The chain couples TRBV28 to TRBJ2-3; D is unclear. The CDR3 sequence is 12 residues long. Germline lookup yields CDR1 MDHEN and CDR2 SYDVKM. V gave up 7 bases and J gave up 2 bases, with 7 bases separating them. This CDR3 is CASIDSTDTQYF. The CDR3 region has the DNA TGTGCCAGCATAGACTCCACAGATACGCAGTATTTT.

This sequence joins TRBV7-8 and TRBJ2-2, with D uncertain. The CDR3 length is 12 residues. The germline V gene encodes CDR1 SGHVS and CDR2 FQNEAQ. V was cut by 5 bases and J by 8 bases, with 9 bases left in between. The CDR3 spells CASSQGSGELFF. The CDR3 DNA follows: TGTGCCAGCAGCCAAGGGTCGGGGGAGCTGTTTTTT.

The CDR3 DNA sequence: TGTGCCAGCAGCGCTCCTAGCGGTGGCAAAAACATTCAGTACTTC. It translates to CASSAPSGGKNIQYF. The V call is TRBV7-2, the J call TRBJ2-4; 7 nucleotides align to TRBD2. CDR1 and CDR2 (germline): SGHTA, FQGNSA. V was clipped by 5 bases and J by 3 bases; unmatched bases: 7. The CDR3 is made up of 15 amino acids.

The chain is built from TRBV28 and TRBJ2-7, with unresolved D. V was pared by 6 bases and J by 4 bases, with 16 bases between. The CDR3 runs 14 residues. Germline V gene sequence: CDR1 MDHEN, CDR2 SYDVKM. The CDR3 region is CASSLGIGLYEQYF. The CDR3 DNA reads TGTGCCAGCAGCCTAGGGATTGGTCTGTACGAGCAGTACTTC.

The rearrangement joins TRBV6-5 to TRBJ1-2; D gene ambiguous. The germline V and J ends were trimmed by 7 bases and 4 bases, with 19 bases remaining between them. CDR3 size: 15 residues. Germline lookup yields CDR1 MNHEY and CDR2 SVGAGI. Here the CDR3 reads CASNVNSLGSYGYTF. CDR3 coding DNA: TGTGCCAGCAATGTAAACAGCCTTGGTTCCTATGGCTACACCTTC.

The chain carries TRBV28 and TRBJ1-5; D uncertain. The V gene lost 3 bases and the J gene lost 0 bases, with 9 bases spanning the gap. This CDR3 region has 15 residues. Germline CDR1 is MDHEN and CDR2 is SYDVKM. The CDR3 DNA follows: TGTGCCAGCAGTTTTCGCGGAAATAGCAATCAGCCCCAGCATTTT. Amino acids: CASSFRGNSNQPQHF.

This chain connects TRBV28 to TRBJ1-5, with 8 bases identical to TRBD1. J gave up 4 bases and V 5 bases, and 7 bases lay outside the gene matches. The CDR3 length is 15 residues. Germline loops: CDR1 MDHEN, CDR2 SYDVKM. CDR3 loop: CASSKGQGGNQPQHF. The CDR3 bases are TGTGCCAGCAGTAAAGGACAGGGCGGAAATCAGCCCCAGCATTTT.

This clone was counted between two and nine times. V is TRBV6-6 and J is TRBJ1-2; a possible D gene is TRBD1 (6 bases). Between the trimmed V and J ends, which lost 2 bases and 9 bases, there was a span of 13 bases. The CDR3 covers 13 residues. The germline gives CDR1 MNHNY, CDR2 SVGAGI (reference sequence). CDR3 in amino acids: CASSYGTGNRYTF. The CDR3 DNA follows: TGTGCCAGCAGTTACGGCACAGGGAATCGCTACACCTTC.

This chain joins TRBV4-1 and TRBJ2-7, with TRBD2 matching over 7 bases. The J segment lost 3 bases and the V segment lost 0 bases, leaving 5 bases of the junction unmatched. Germline V gene lookup returns CDR1 MGHRA and CDR2 YSYEKL. This CDR3 contains 15 residues. For the CDR3, the DNA is TGCGCCAGCAGCCAAGATCGACTAGCCCTCTACGAGCAGTACTTC. Encoded protein: CASSQDRLALYEQYF.

CDR3 in DNA: TGCGCCAGCGGTGAAGGCCACAGGGATGGCTACACCTTC. Translating it yields CASGEGHRDGYTF. The rearrangement uses TRBV5-1 and TRBJ1-2; maybe TRBD1 (6 bases). The V and J ends lost 7 bases and 6 bases respectively, with 16 bases between them. Germline V gives CDR1 SGHRS, CDR2 YFSETQ. The CDR3 is made up of 13 amino acids.

The chain combines TRBV4-1 with TRBJ2-7; D is unclear. V gave up 0 bases and J gave up 5 bases, with 11 bases separating them. The length of the CDR3 is 14 residues. The germline CDR1 and CDR2 sequences are MGHRA and YSYEKL. CDR3 DNA: TGCGCCAGCAGCCAAGATTATTCGTCGGACGAGCAGTACTTC. Its protein product is CASSQDYSSDEQYF.

The chain links TRBV28 to TRBJ2-7; possibly TRBD1 or TRBD2 for D (5 bases each). The CDR3 covers 18 residues. V was cut by 7 bases and J by 3 bases, with 28 bases left in between. The germline CDR1 and CDR2 sequences are MDHEN and SYDVKM. As DNA, the CDR3 is TGTGCCAGCAACCTAGCAGTAACTAGACAGTCCGATCTCTACGAGCAGTACTTC. Translation gives CASNLAVTRQSDLYEQYF.

V and J are TRBV2 and TRBJ1-1; D ambiguous. The germline V and J ends were trimmed by 6 bases and 2 bases, with 4 bases remaining between them. CDR1 SNHLY and CDR2 FYNNEI come from the germline V gene. The CDR3 has 11 amino acids. The chain's CDR3 is CASRINTEAFF. The CDR3 DNA follows: TGTGCCAGCAGGATTAACACTGAAGCTTTCTTT.

The rearrangement joins TRBV19 to TRBJ1-5; D gene uncertain. Germline CDR1 reads LNHDA; CDR2 reads SQIVND (reference sequence). Trimming took 6 bases from V and 0 from J, leaving 6 bases between them. The length of the CDR3 is 13 residues. CDR3 region: CASSQYSNQPQHF. The CDR3 DNA sequence: TGTGCCAGTAGCCAGTATAGCAATCAGCCCCAGCATTTT.

This sequence joins TRBV7-3 and TRBJ2-3; 8 bases are shared with TRBD1. Germline values: CDR1 SGHTA, CDR2 FQGTGA. The CDR3 consists of 15 residues. V was clipped by 2 bases and J by 2 bases; unmatched bases: 3. CDR3 loop: CASSLAGGITDTQYF. The CDR3 DNA is TGTGCCAGCAGCTTAGCAGGGGGCATCACAGATACGCAGTATTTT.